The text below deals with one TCR beta chain. Its antigen is as yet unknown. V was clipped by 10 bases and J by 2 bases, with 18 bases between them. Per germline, CDR1 MDHEN and CDR2 SYDVKM. CDR3 length: 14 residues. The data belong to a study of T cell responses to AZD1222 COVID-19 vaccine. Points from the study as a whole: Clonal diversity may have been underestimated, and the donors were mostly white British, with more females than males. When two AZD1222 doses had been given, Spike-specific TCR breadth and depth rose.

Some second doses came at about 4 weeks and others at about 12 weeks; these were pooled. Generated by immunoSEQ multiplex PCR, the TCRdb table keeps only in-frame clones and is missing some. The sample records about 140,000 clones, 70% to 90% being singletons. The rearrangement links TRBV28 to TRBJ2-7; either TRBD1 or TRBD2 may fit D (5 bases each). The sequencing used peripheral blood, collected 28 days after the second AZD1222 dose. The TCR was taken from an adult who received the AZD1222 COVID-19 vaccine. The CDR3 here is CATSPGRPPYEQYF. CDR3 DNA: TGTGCCACCTCACCGGGACGGCCTCCCTACGAGCAGTACTTC. Full variable domain (outside the CDR3, taken from reference TRBV28 and TRBJ2-7): DVKVTQSSRYLVKRTGEKVFLECVQDMDHENMFWYRQDPGLGLRLIYFSYDVKMKEKGDIPEGYSVSREKKERFSLILESASTNQTSMYLCATSPGRPPYEQYFGPGTRLTVT.